A single sample gave rise to the 16 T cell receptor beta chains below, sequenced in a study of T cell responses to AZD1222 COVID-19 vaccine (dated by TCRdb to the early 2020s). The library relied on the immunoSEQ multiplex PCR assay. This immuneACCESS table, as held by TCRdb, lists in-frame sequences with V and J called but not all clones. Of the missing ones, under half trace to an unresolved V gene in checked studies; the others have no known cause. The sample table contains about 200,000 clones; only one count was recorded for about 94% of them. The top ten clonotypes cover approximately 1.5% of the sample. The sample's time point label, in plain terms: about 28 days (+/-7) after the second vaccine dose. Taken with the paper, the label for treatment or condition translates to: meningococcal conjugate vaccine given as trial control. Source: peripheral blood, taken 28 days after the second dose of the MenACWY control vaccine. Source of these receptors: an adult who received the MenACWY meningococcal vaccine as a control.

The rearrangement links TRBV23-1 to TRBJ2-2; 9 bases fit TRBD1. TRBV23-1 is identified as an open reading frame with a role that is uncertain. The junction had 11 bases not matched to a gene; V was cut back by 6 bases and J by 3 bases. The CDR3 length is 17 residues. The CDR3 sequence is CASRSERDRVDTGELFF. Written as DNA, the CDR3 is TGCGCCAGCAGGTCGGAAAGGGACAGGGTGGACACCGGGGAGCTGTTTTTT.

This chain connects TRBV28 to TRBJ1-6; tentative D call: TRBD1 (6 bases). V was cut by 2 bases and J by 6 bases, with 20 bases left in between. Germline V gene sequence: CDR1 MDHEN, CDR2 SYDVKM. CDR3 length: 18 residues. The CDR3 DNA reads as TGTGCCAGCAGTTTAGGGGCAGGGGCCCTACTCAGTAATTCACCCCTCCACTTT. Amino acids: CASSLGAGALLSNSPLHF.

CDR3 DNA: TGTGCCTGGAGTGTAGGACAGAAAGAGACCCAGTACTTC. It codes for CAWSVGQKETQYF. J is TRBJ2-5 and V is TRBV30; possible D gene TRBD1, 6 bases. Germline V gene lookup returns CDR1 GTSNPN and CDR2 SVGIG (reference sequence). CDR3 length equals 13 residues. Trimming removed 0 bases from V and 3 bases from J, with 8 bases in between.

The chain combines TRBV19 with TRBJ1-2; 9 nucleotides agree with TRBD1. Germline lookup yields CDR1 LNHDA and CDR2 SQIVND (reference sequence). V shed 5 bases and J 4 bases; nucleotides not matched to a gene: 5. The CDR3 runs to 14 residues. CDR3 nucleotides: TGTGCCAGTAGTTCCCCGGGACAGGGCTATGGCTACACCTTC. Translation gives CASSSPGQGYGYTF. The whole variable domain, filled in from reference TRBV19 and TRBJ1-2, reads DGGITQSPKYLFRKEGQNVTLSCEQNLNHDAMYWYRQDPGQGLRLIYYSQIVNDFQKGDIAEGYSVSREKKESFPLTVTSAQKNPTAFYLCASSSPGQGYGYTFGSGTRLTVV.

The rearrangement links TRBV4-1 to TRBJ1-5; maybe TRBD1 (6 bases). The V end was cut by 0 bases, the J end by 5 bases, with 20 bases between. Germline V lookup: CDR1 MGHRA, CDR2 YSYEKL. This CDR3 has 18 residues. This CDR3 is CASSQDGGGAVVDQPQHF. The CDR3 DNA reads as TGCGCCAGCAGCCAAGACGGTGGGGGGGCGGTGGTCGATCAGCCCCAGCATTTT.

V is TRBV12-3 or TRBV12-4 and J is TRBJ1-6; D is undetermined. Trimming pared 2 bases from V and 9 bases from J, leaving 5 bases between. CDR3 size: 12 residues. CDR3 region: CASSLSGSPLHF. CDR3 bases: TGTGCCAGCAGTTTATCGGGTTCACCCCTCCACTTT.

The chain is built from TRBV9 and TRBJ2-3; 14 bases align to TRBD2. CDR3 length: 17 amino acids. Germline V gene sequence: CDR1 SGDLS, CDR2 YYNGEE. V dropped 4 bases and J dropped 5; count of bases not matched to a gene: 9. The CDR3 protein is CASSSWTSGGIKDTQYF. The CDR3 region has the DNA TGTGCCAGCAGCTCTTGGACTAGCGGGGGGATCAAAGATACGCAGTATTTT.

V gene TRBV4-2 combines with J gene TRBJ2-2; D is possibly TRBD2 (6 bases). V was trimmed by 3 bases and J by 4 bases, leaving 9 bases between them. The CDR3 is 14 amino acids. Looked up from germline, CDR1 is LGHNA and CDR2 is YNFKEQ. The DNA for the CDR3 is TGTGCCAGCAGCCAGGGACTTAGCACCGGGGAGCTGTTTTTT. This translates into CASSQGLSTGELFF.

CDR3 sequence (DNA): TGTGCCAGCAGCTTAGAGGGGGCCTCCTACAATGAGCAGTTCTTC. Residues: CASSLEGASYNEQFF. The J gene is TRBJ2-1, the V gene TRBV7-8; the match to TRBD1 covers 7 bases. The CDR3 is made up of 15 amino acids. After removal of 1 base from V and 0 bases from J, the junction contained 0 bases not matched to a gene. Germline V gives CDR1 SGHVS, CDR2 FQNEAQ.

This chain connects TRBV7-6 to TRBJ2-2, with a weak D call TRBD2 (5 bases). This CDR3 is built from 17 residues. Trimming took off 1 base at V and 2 bases at J, with 14 bases between the two ends. CDR1 and CDR2 (germline): SGHVS, FNYEAQ. CDR3 residues: CASSLVPGVANTGELFF. The CDR3 region has the DNA TGTGCCAGCAGCTTAGTACCCGGGGTAGCAAACACCGGGGAGCTGTTTTTT. Filled out from reference TRBV7-6 and TRBJ2-2, the complete variable domain reads GAGVSQSPRYKVTKRGQDVALRCDPISGHVSLYWYRQALGQGPEFLTYFNYEAQQDKSGLPNDRFSAERPEGSISTLTIQRTEQRDSAMYRCASSLVPGVANTGELFFGEGSRLTVL.

The V call is TRBV30, the J call TRBJ2-7; D not certain. This CDR3 spans 14 amino acids. The germline CDR1 and CDR2 sequences are GTSNPN and SVGIG (reference sequence). V was clipped by 0 bases and J by 2 bases, with 11 bases between them. CDR3 amino acids: CAWSVLAGTYEQYF. For the CDR3, the DNA is TGTGCCTGGAGTGTACTTGCCGGCACCTACGAGCAGTACTTC. Supplemented by reference TRBV30 and TRBJ2-7, the full variable domain reads SQTIHQWPATLVQPVGSPLSLECTVEGTSNPNLYWYRQAAGRGLQLLFYSVGIGQISSEVPQNLSASRPQDRQFILSSKKLLLSDSGFYLCAWSVLAGTYEQYFGPGTRLTVT.

This rearrangement joins TRBV7-2 to TRBJ2-3; D may correspond to TRBD1 or TRBD2 (5 bases each). Germline V gene lookup returns CDR1 SGHTA and CDR2 FQGNSA. CDR3 length equals 14 residues. Trimming cost V 2 bases and J 1 base, with 7 bases left between them. The CDR3 DNA follows: TGTGCCAGCAGCTTAATGGGGGGCACAGATACGCAGTATTTT. Encoded protein: CASSLMGGTDTQYF.

The chain carries TRBV30 and TRBJ1-4, with no clear D. Germline assignment: CDR1 GTSNPN and CDR2 SVGIG (reference sequence). Trimming took 5 bases from V and 5 from J, leaving 18 bases between them. This CDR3 has 15 amino acids. CDR3 sequence: CAWGTSGPSNEKLFF. The CDR3 DNA is TGTGCCTGGGGAACTTCCGGACCCTCGAATGAAAAACTGTTTTTT.

This chain uses TRBV30 with TRBJ1-5, with 10 bases matching TRBD1. The V segment lost 2 bases and the J segment 3 bases; nucleotides outside the gene matches: 10. The CDR3 is 17 amino acids. Germline CDR1 is GTSNPN and CDR2 is SVGIG (reference sequence). This CDR3 reads CAWSPSTGGLINQPQHF. The CDR3 bases are TGTGCCTGGAGTCCCTCGACAGGGGGCTTGATCAATCAGCCCCAGCATTTT.

J is TRBJ2-7 and V is TRBV5-8; D is undetermined. The germline V and J ends were trimmed by 4 bases and 3 bases, with 5 bases remaining between them. This CDR3 contains 11 residues. Germline V gene lookup returns CDR1 SGHTS and CDR2 YDEGEE. As DNA, the CDR3 is TGTGCCAGCAGCCGAAACTACGAGCAGTACTTC. Its translation: CASSRNYEQYF.

The rearrangement links TRBV19 to TRBJ2-1, with D uncertain. CDR1 is LNHDA and CDR2 is SQIVND in the germline V gene (reference sequence). V was cut by 7 bases and J by 5 bases, with 12 bases left in between. The CDR3 loop spans 13 amino acids. The CDR3 sequence: CASNLRSHNEQFF. The CDR3 region has the DNA TGTGCCAGTAATCTAAGGTCCCACAATGAGCAGTTCTTC.